Below, 26 T cell receptor beta chains from the same sample are listed, as sequenced in a study of CD8+CD57+ T cells in acquired aplastic anemia. The template for TCR beta VDJ and CDR3 sequence profiling was genomic DNA. TCRdb ran MiXCR on the reads and lists one entry per CDR3 protein. This sample carries tens of thousands of distinct CDR3 sequences, approximately 67% of them seen once, and the ten largest clones take less than 25%. Sample: sorted CD4+, CD8+, or CD8+CD57+ T cells (not recorded which) from PBMCs. The receptors shown here come from a human donor in good health, serving as a control.

This clonotype was counted many times. V and J are TRBV5-4 and TRBJ1-2, with 10 nucleotides matching TRBD1. There are 16 residues in the CDR3. V lost 2 bases to trimming and J lost 0 bases; unmatched junction nucleotides: 4. The V gene's germline CDR1 is SGHNT and CDR2 YYREEE (reference sequence). CDR3 coding DNA: TGTGCCAGCAGCTTCCGGGACAGGGGACCTAACTATGGCTACACCTTC. This translates into CASSFRDRGPNYGYTF.

This sequence joins TRBV12-3 or TRBV12-4 and TRBJ1-5, with D unresolved. This CDR3 contains 14 residues. V dropped 9 bases and J dropped 4 bases, with 16 bases sitting between them. CDR3 in DNA: TGTGCCAGTCAGATTTCGGGCACGAATCAGCCCCAGCATTTT. This translates into CASQISGTNQPQHF.

In its sample, this clonotype was seen a few times. This sequence joins TRBV10-3 and TRBJ2-3; 11 nucleotides align to TRBD2. Germline CDR1 and CDR2: ENHRY and SYGVKD. The CDR3 has 14 amino acids. The junction had 3 bases not matched to a gene; V was cut back by 8 bases and J by 2 bases. DNA for the CDR3: TGTGCCATCCAGACTAGCGGGGACACAGATACGCAGTATTTT. Protein: CAIQTSGDTDTQYF.

This sequence joins TRBV10-1 and TRBJ2-7; D is ambiguous. Trimming shortened V by 2 bases and J by 6 bases, and 5 bases separated the two germline ends. The length of the CDR3 is 11 residues. The germline CDR1 and CDR2 sequences are WNHNN and SYGVQD (reference sequence). This CDR3 reads CASSEGCEQYF. CDR3 DNA: TGCGCCAGCAGTGAGGGGTGCGAGCAGTACTTC.

The rearrangement joins TRBV10-3 to TRBJ2-5; D ambiguous. Germline CDR1 reads ENHRY; CDR2 reads SYGVKD. This CDR3 region has 12 residues. V was trimmed by 6 bases and J by 2 bases, leaving 7 bases between them. The CDR3 loop is CAIRNPQETQYF. CDR3 sequence (DNA): TGTGCCATCAGGAATCCACAAGAGACCCAGTACTTC.

This chain joins TRBV5-4 and TRBJ1-6; no definite D call. Germline V gene lookup returns CDR1 SGHNT and CDR2 YYREEE (reference sequence). Deletions cut 3 bases from V and 9 bases from J, with 10 bases between. The CDR3 spans 13 residues. CDR3 region: CASSSKVGSPLHF. The CDR3 DNA follows: TGTGCCAGCAGCTCTAAGGTGGGTTCACCCCTCCACTTT.

This clonotype is medium-sized in the sample. A read error may produce the germline difference seen at one junction end. The gene calls are TRBV7-7 and TRBJ1-1; D gene unclear. Germline assignment: CDR1 SSHAT and CDR2 FNYEAQ (reference sequence). The CDR3 runs 13 residues. CDR3 loop: CASSLAANTEAFF. The CDR3 DNA follows: TGTGCTAGCAGCTTAGCGGCAAACACTGAAGCTTTCTTT.

The chain carries TRBV19 and TRBJ1-6; 7 nucleotides match TRBD1. Germline CDR1 reads LNHDA; CDR2 reads SQIVND (reference sequence). The V segment lost 7 bases and the J segment 6 bases; nucleotides outside the gene matches: 9. This CDR3 is 15 amino acids long. CDR3 sequence: CASTLGQFVNSPLHF. The CDR3 DNA reads TGTGCCAGTACCTTGGGACAGTTCGTTAATTCACCCCTCCACTTT.

The rearrangement links TRBV25-1 to TRBJ2-1; maybe TRBD1 (6 bases). Between the trimmed V and J ends, which lost 2 bases and 6 bases, there was a span of 8 bases. The CDR3 has 13 amino acids. CDR1 and CDR2 from the germline V gene are MGHDK and SYGVNS. CDR3 residues: CASSETGPNEQFF. DNA of the CDR3: TGTGCCAGCAGTGAAACAGGGCCCAATGAGCAGTTCTTC.

The chain employs TRBV7-2 and TRBJ2-3; 10 nucleotides line up with TRBD2. Trimming cost V 5 bases and J 1 base; bases outside gene matches: 3. Germline loops: CDR1 SGHTA, CDR2 FQGNSA. The CDR3 contains 15 residues. The CDR3: CASSEAGGRTDTQYF. As DNA, the CDR3 is TGTGCCAGCAGCGAAGCGGGGGGGCGCACAGATACGCAGTATTTT.

This chain links TRBV10-3 with TRBJ1-1; possibly TRBD1 for D (6 bases). CDR1 and CDR2 from the germline V gene are ENHRY and SYGVKD. Trimming stripped 8 bases from V and 1 base from J, with 17 bases between. The CDR3 spans 15 residues. The CDR3 nucleotides read TGTGCCATCTCCGGACAGTCTGGGGGGAACACTGAAGCTTTCTTT. Translating it yields CAISGQSGGNTEAFF.

In its sample, this clonotype ranks as medium-sized (0.01 to 0.1%). The chain has TRBV7-9 and TRBJ1-4, with 8 bases fitting TRBD1. Trimming cost V 5 bases and J 7 bases; bases outside gene matches: 6. Germline V gives CDR1 SEHNR, CDR2 FQNEAQ (reference sequence). The CDR3 spans 14 residues. In DNA, the CDR3 is TGTGCCAGCAGCCCACGGGACAGGACTGAAAAACTGTTTTTT. Translating it yields CASSPRDRTEKLFF.

This clonotype was recorded many times. V usage is TRBV28 and J usage is TRBJ2-2; no reliable D call. Trimming took 5 bases from V and 4 from J, leaving 14 bases between them. The germline CDR1 and CDR2 sequences are MDHEN and SYDVKM. The CDR3 has 15 amino acids. Here the CDR3 DNA reads TGTGCCAGCAGTCCCGGTCAGGATTCCACCGGGGAGCTGTTTTTT. Its translation is CASSPGQDSTGELFF.

The V call is TRBV29-1, the J call TRBJ2-5; perhaps D is TRBD1 or TRBD2 (6 bases each). Trimming took off 7 bases at V and 6 bases at J, with 15 bases between the two ends. The germline CDR1 and CDR2 sequences are SQVTM and ANQGSEA. The CDR3 has 12 amino acids. The CDR3 loop is CSAKGGPQTQYF. Here the CDR3 DNA reads TGCAGCGCGAAGGGGGGTCCCCAGACCCAGTACTTC. Full variable domain (missing parts from reference TRBV29-1 and TRBJ2-5): SAVISQKPSRDICQRGTSLTIQCQVDSQVTMMFWYRQQPGQSLTLIATANQGSEATYESGFVIDKFPISRPNLTFSTLTVSNMSPEDSSIYLCSAKGGPQTQYFGPGTRLLVL.

V usage is TRBV4-1 and J usage is TRBJ2-7, with D perhaps TRBD2 (6 bases). The germline V and J ends were trimmed by 0 bases and 0 bases, with 15 bases remaining between them. Germline V gene data show CDR1 as MGHRA and CDR2 as YSYEKL. The CDR3 sequence is 17 residues long. Here the CDR3 reads CASSQEGWTTLSYEQYF. In DNA form, the CDR3 reads TGCGCCAGCAGCCAAGAAGGCTGGACTACCCTCTCCTACGAGCAGTACTTC.

This clonotype occurred a few times. This CDR3 is CATSDQTSNEQFF. DNA of the CDR3: TGTGCCACCAGTGATCAGACTAGCAATGAGCAGTTCTTC. The chain combines TRBV24-1 with TRBJ2-1, with D tentatively TRBD2 (6 bases). This CDR3 spans 13 amino acids. In germline, CDR1 is KGHDR, CDR2 SFDVKD. V shed 3 bases and J shed 6 bases, with 8 bases lying between them.

This clonotype came up once. The chain employs TRBV19 and TRBJ1-4, with D unresolved. Germline lookup yields CDR1 LNHDA and CDR2 SQIVND (reference sequence). The CDR3 contains 16 residues. The V and J ends lost 1 base and 6 bases respectively, with 15 bases between them. For the CDR3, the DNA is TGTGCCAGTAGTATAGGGAAGGTTAGTCCTTATGAAAAACTGTTTTTT. It encodes CASSIGKVSPYEKLFF.

Points on this clonotype: Because the CDR3 is missing its conserved closing phenylalanine or tryptophan, this is likely a read error. The gene calls are TRBV9 and TRBJ1-6, with D unclear. In germline, CDR1 is SGDLS, CDR2 YYNGEE. CDR3 length equals 14 residues. Trimming removed 0 bases from V and 2 bases from J, with 3 bases in between. The CDR3 nucleotides read TGTGCCAGCAGCGTAGAAGCCTATAATTCACCCCTCCACTCT. Translating gives CASSVEAYNSPLHS.

The chain uses TRBV11-1 and TRBJ1-5; D is possibly TRBD1 (6 bases). The length of the CDR3 is 17 residues. Germline V lookup: CDR1 SGHAT, CDR2 FQDESV (reference sequence). Between the trimmed V and J ends, which lost 9 bases and 4 bases, there was a span of 25 bases. The CDR3 loop is CASSPDSPVRRNQPQHF. The CDR3 region has the DNA TGTGCCAGTAGTCCGGACAGTCCGGTTCGGAGAAATCAGCCCCAGCATTTT.

This clonotype appeared many times. This chain uses TRBV6-2 or TRBV6-3 with TRBJ2-7; perhaps TRBD1 as D (6 bases). CDR3 length: 12 amino acids. Germline CDR1 MNHEY, CDR2 SVGEGT. V was cut by 1 base and J by 7 bases, with 8 bases left in between. CDR3 sequence reads: CASSYYDREQYF. CDR3 DNA sequence: TGTGCCAGCAGTTACTACGACAGGGAGCAGTACTTC.

This clonotype was detected once. The chain recombines TRBV11-1 with TRBJ2-3, with 8 bases aligning to TRBD2. CDR1 and CDR2 (germline): SGHAT, FQDESV (reference sequence). The trim removed 3 bases at V and 11 bases at J, leaving 4 bases unmatched. The CDR3 has 12 residues. CDR3 amino acids: CASSLGAGVQYF. CDR3 in DNA: TGTGCCAGCAGCTTGGGAGCGGGGGTGCAGTATTTT.

The CDR3 DNA reads TGTGCCAGCAGCACGCAGGGGAACTATGGCTACACCTTC. This gives the protein CASSTQGNYGYTF. V and J are TRBV7-2 and TRBJ1-2; possible D gene TRBD1, 6 bases. Trimming left V 5 bases short and J 2 bases short, with 9 bases between. CDR1 and CDR2 (germline): SGHTA, FQGNSA. The CDR3 covers 13 residues.

The chain employs TRBV12-3 or TRBV12-4 and TRBJ2-7; tentatively, D is TRBD2 (6 bases). Between the trimmed V and J ends, which lost 3 bases and 3 bases, there was a span of 9 bases. The CDR3 runs to 13 residues. For the CDR3, the DNA is TGTGCCAGCAGTTTTCGCGGGATCTACGAGCAGTACTTC. It translates to CASSFRGIYEQYF.

The chain uses TRBV20-1 and TRBJ2-3; TRBD2 aligns across 11 bases. The junction had 8 bases not matched to a gene; V was cut back by 6 bases and J by 6 bases. CDR3 length: 14 amino acids. Germline CDR1 and CDR2: DFQATT and SNEGSKA (reference sequence). CDR3: CSAVAGGTSDTQYF. The CDR3 coding sequence is TGCAGTGCCGTAGCGGGGGGGACCAGTGATACGCAGTATTTT.

This clonotype was detected ten times or more. The gene calls are TRBV20-1 and TRBJ2-5; D perhaps matches TRBD2 (6 bases). V was cut by 1 base and J by 3 bases, with 18 bases left in between. The CDR3 consists of 16 residues. The germline V gene has CDR1 DFQATT and CDR2 SNEGSKA (reference sequence). The CDR3 sequence: CSARGGSGTLEETQYF. The DNA for the CDR3 is TGCAGTGCTAGAGGAGGCTCCGGGACTTTAGAAGAGACCCAGTACTTC.

This chain connects TRBV25-1 to TRBJ2-7; 10 bases map to TRBD1. J gave up 4 bases and V 6 bases, and 3 bases lay outside the gene matches. The CDR3 sequence is 13 residues long. The V gene's germline CDR1 is MGHDK and CDR2 SYGVNS. This CDR3 reads CASRTDRGYEQYF. CDR3 DNA sequence: TGTGCCAGCAGGACGGACAGGGGGTACGAGCAGTACTTC.